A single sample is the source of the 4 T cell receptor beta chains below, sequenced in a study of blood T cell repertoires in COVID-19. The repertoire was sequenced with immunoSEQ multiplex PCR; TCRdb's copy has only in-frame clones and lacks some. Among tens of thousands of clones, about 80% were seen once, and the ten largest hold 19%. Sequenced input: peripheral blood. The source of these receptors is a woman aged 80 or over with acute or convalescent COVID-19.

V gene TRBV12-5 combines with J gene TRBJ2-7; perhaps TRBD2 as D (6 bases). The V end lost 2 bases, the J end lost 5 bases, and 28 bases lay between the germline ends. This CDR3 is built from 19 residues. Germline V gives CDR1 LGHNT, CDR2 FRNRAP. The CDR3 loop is CASGLSGRLSKAANDEQYF. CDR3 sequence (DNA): TGTGCTAGTGGTTTGTCAGGGAGGTTGTCCAAAGCCGCTAACGACGAGCAGTACTTC.

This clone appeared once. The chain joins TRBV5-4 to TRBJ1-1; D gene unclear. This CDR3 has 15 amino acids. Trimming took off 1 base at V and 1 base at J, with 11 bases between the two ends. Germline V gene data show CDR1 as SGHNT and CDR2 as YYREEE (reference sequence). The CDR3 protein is CASSLLGLGNTEAFF. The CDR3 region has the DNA TGTGCCAGCAGCTTGCTAGGCCTGGGGAACACTGAAGCTTTCTTT.

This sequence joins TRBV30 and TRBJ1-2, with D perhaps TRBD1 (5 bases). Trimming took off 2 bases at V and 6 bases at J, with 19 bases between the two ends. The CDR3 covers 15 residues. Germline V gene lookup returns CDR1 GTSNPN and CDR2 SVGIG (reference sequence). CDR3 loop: CAWSRGGGFTHGYTF. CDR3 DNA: TGTGCCTGGAGTAGGGGAGGAGGCTTTACGCATGGCTACACCTTC.

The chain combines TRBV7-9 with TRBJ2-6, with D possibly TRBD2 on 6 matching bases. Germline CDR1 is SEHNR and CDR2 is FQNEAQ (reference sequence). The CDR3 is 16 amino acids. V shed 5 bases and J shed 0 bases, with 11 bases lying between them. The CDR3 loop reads CASSRGGISGANVLTF. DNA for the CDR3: TGTGCCAGCAGCCGGGGCGGGATCTCTGGGGCCAACGTCCTGACTTTC. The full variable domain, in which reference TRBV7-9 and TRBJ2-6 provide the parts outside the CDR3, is DTGVSQNPRHKITKRGQNVTFRCDPISEHNRLYWYRQTLGQGPEFLTYFQNEAQLEKSRLLSDRFSAERPKGSFSTLEIQRTEQGDSAMYLCASSRGGISGANVLTFGAGSRLTVL.